This T cell receptor beta chain appears in the sequencing data of a study of T cells in Graves' hyperthyroidism and ophthalmopathy. This CDR3 contains 14 residues. The V segment lost 4 bases and the J segment 9 bases; nucleotides outside the gene matches: 4. CDR1 is SNHLY, CDR2 FYNNEI, per germline. RNA transcripts yielded amplified TCR beta CDR3 regions. The HTBI set primed first-round TCR CDR3 RT-PCR. TCRdb re-called the multiplex PCR reads with MiXCR, one entry per CDR3 protein. The table records about 710,000 distinct CDR3 sequences, around 15% of them present only once. V and J are TRBV2 and TRBJ2-1, with 12 bases aligning to TRBD1. This receptor was taken from a man aged 18 to 30 with Graves' hyperthyroidism. Sequencing was carried out using blood. In nucleotides, the CDR3 is TGTGCCAGCAGTGGGGACAGGGGGCGCATTGAGCAGTTCTTC. Translated: CASSGDRGRIEQFF.